These T cell receptor beta chains were read from a single sample in a study of blood T cells in healthy people across ages. Each CDR3 protein gets one entry after TCRdb re-called the 5' RACE reads with MiXCR. The sample shows 750,000 to 950,000 distinct CDR3 sequences, 29% of them seen only once. These data also formed part of another study, on T cells of mothers and their children.

The sequencing input was blood. The receptor source for this set is a middle-aged woman in good health. Each CDR3 is given with its conserved first and last residue.

v_call cdr3_aa
TRBV6-2/TRBV6-3 CASSYNAQGIYEQYF
TRBV7-2 CASSLEIGNSEQYF
TRBV9 CASSVTPGLAGEETQYF
TRBV10-3 CAISESDQPQHF
TRBV10-3 CAISGGRGSYEQYF
TRBV20-1 CRARRKNTEAFF
TRBV9 CASSVRAGLGADTQYF
TRBV10-3 CATGLAGTYEQYF
TRBV5-1 CASALGTGVGYTF
TRBV15 CATSRDLGVTEAFF
TRBV20-1 CSARDQGAQFF
TRBV3-1 CASSRGTSFYGYTF
TRBV28 CASSLSGTGSGNTIYF
TRBV28 CASSLGLAGGPYEQYF
TRBV9 CASSVGGGRADHEQYF
TRBV6-4 CASSAGGPTGELFF
TRBV7-2 CASSPDHYEQYF
TRBV2 CASSAGQRKNIQYF
TRBV5-4 CASSLDQGRGQPQHF
TRBV7-2 CASSLGGGGGGQPQHF
TRBV5-7 CASSAPGDQETQYF
TRBV7-9 CASSFQGLFNNEQYF
TRBV5-1 CASDTHPGTSDEQFF
TRBV28 CASSPAGLAGGYEQYF
TRBV12-3/TRBV12-4 CASSPGQGVGYTF
TRBV7-8 CASSPTTGEEQFF
TRBV5-5 CASSPFGTGPNEQFF
TRBV29-1 CSVEGDRSSGTEAFF
TRBV6-6 CASSIRRTGDTEAFF
TRBV5-1 CASSLRPGGMNTEAFF
TRBV5-1 CASSSTGGSWTYEQYF
TRBV20-1 CSASGGAAGELFF
TRBV28 CASSLQGAIYGYTF
TRBV7-9 CASSQENTIYF
TRBV4-1 CASSDSGSRAGELVF
TRBV24-1 CATSKTGTGYGYTF
TRBV6-2/TRBV6-3 CASSYDAQETQYF
TRBV7-3 CASTRGPTNTEAFF
TRBV28 CASSNPDSQETQYF
TRBV25-1 CASSGRDSYFYGYTF
TRBV14 CASSQDPEGIYEQYF
TRBV20-1 CSAPGQSNQPQHF
TRBV9 CASSVSPDLRAERYF
TRBV7-8 CASSLGQITANSPLHF